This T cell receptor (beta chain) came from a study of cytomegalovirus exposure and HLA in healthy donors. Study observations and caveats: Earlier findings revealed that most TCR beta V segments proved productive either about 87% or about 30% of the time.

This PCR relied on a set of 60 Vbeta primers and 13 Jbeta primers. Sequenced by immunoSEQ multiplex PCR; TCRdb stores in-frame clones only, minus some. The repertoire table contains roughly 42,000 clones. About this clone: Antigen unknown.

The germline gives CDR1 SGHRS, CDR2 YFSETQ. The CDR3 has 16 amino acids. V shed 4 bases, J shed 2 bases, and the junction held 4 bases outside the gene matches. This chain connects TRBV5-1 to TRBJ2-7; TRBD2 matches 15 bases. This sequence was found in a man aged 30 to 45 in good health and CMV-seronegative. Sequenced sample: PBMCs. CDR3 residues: CASSGGLAGGAYEQYF. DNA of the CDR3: TGCGCCAGCAGCGGGGGACTAGCGGGAGGTGCCTACGAGCAGTACTTC.